One sample yielded the 27 T cell receptor beta chains listed below, sequenced in a study of blood T cell repertoires in COVID-19. Clones were read by immunoSEQ multiplex PCR, and TCRdb kept only the in-frame ones, dropping some. The sample has approximately 230,000 clones, around 82% seen once. Sequenced material: peripheral blood. The receptors originated from a woman aged 80 or older with active or convalescent COVID-19.

The chain is built from TRBV27 and TRBJ1-3, with D possibly matching TRBD1 (6 bases). CDR3 length: 16 residues. Germline V gene lookup returns CDR1 MNHEY and CDR2 SMNVEV (reference sequence). Trimming stripped 5 bases from V and 0 bases from J, with 14 bases between. The CDR3 spells CASSRGALSSGNTIYF. The CDR3 DNA is TGTGCCAGCAGTCGGGGGGCCCTAAGCTCTGGAAACACCATATATTTT.

DNA of the CDR3: TGTGCCAGCAGCTTGGCCACCGGGACTAGCGGGGGGGCCAGAGAGACCCAGTACTTC. The encoded protein is CASSLATGTSGGARETQYF. The V call is TRBV5-4, the J call TRBJ2-5; 16 bases fit TRBD2. J gave up 4 bases and V 0 bases, and 9 bases lay outside the gene matches. This CDR3 has 19 amino acids. Germline V gene sequence: CDR1 SGHNT, CDR2 YYREEE (reference sequence).

The V and J genes are TRBV4-1 and TRBJ1-4, with TRBD1 as a possible D gene (5 bases). In germline, CDR1 is MGHRA, CDR2 YSYEKL. The germline V and J ends were trimmed by 1 base and 0 bases, with 12 bases remaining between them. This CDR3 contains 17 residues. CDR3: CASSQGDRYATNEKLFF. The CDR3 bases are TGCGCCAGCAGCCAAGGCGACAGATATGCAACTAATGAAAAACTGTTTTTT.

This chain joins TRBV2 and TRBJ2-5; 7 bases match TRBD2. This CDR3 is 13 amino acids long. V trimming: 8 bases; J trimming: 3 bases; junction bases outside the gene matches: 6. In germline, CDR1 is SNHLY, CDR2 FYNNEI. CDR3 region: CASGREDKETQYF. The CDR3, as DNA: TGTGCCAGCGGACGGGAGGATAAAGAGACCCAGTACTTC.

In DNA form, the CDR3 reads TGTGCCAGCAGTTACTCGAGCGAGGGGACTTATGGCTACACCTTC. It specifies CASSYSSEGTYGYTF. V is TRBV6-5 and J is TRBJ1-2; TRBD1 is a possible D gene (5 bases). The germline CDR1 and CDR2 sequences are MNHEY and SVGAGI. The CDR3 covers 15 residues. V was shortened by 0 bases and J by 5 bases, with 13 bases between the two germline ends.

The CDR3 region is CASSLPAVSTDTQYF. The CDR3 nucleotides are TGCGCCAGCAGCTTGCCGGCGGTGAGCACAGATACGCAGTATTTT. This chain joins TRBV5-1 and TRBJ2-3; the D is unclear. This CDR3 is 15 amino acids long. Germline V gene data show CDR1 as SGHRS and CDR2 as YFSETQ. V was shortened by 1 base and J by 0 bases, with 9 bases between the two germline ends.

The rearrangement links TRBV7-8 to TRBJ2-2; D is perhaps TRBD1 (7 bases). V was clipped by 4 bases and J by 4 bases, with 19 bases between them. This CDR3 comprises 17 residues. Germline CDR1 reads SGHVS; CDR2 reads FQNEAQ. DNA for the CDR3: TGTGCCAGCAGCTCAGGGTGGAGGGGGCGAGGCACCGGGGAGCTGTTTTTT. This codes for CASSSGWRGRGTGELFF.

As to this clone: The same CDR3 can be traced to other DNA sequences in this sample. The rearrangement joins TRBV5-1 to TRBJ2-3, with TRBD1 identical over 8 bases. The CDR3 consists of 14 residues. The germline gives CDR1 SGHRS, CDR2 YFSETQ. V lost 4 bases, J lost 3 bases, and 4 bases stayed unmatched. CDR3 sequence reads: CASSPGQGTDTQYF. As DNA, the CDR3 is TGCGCCAGCAGCCCCGGACAGGGAACAGATACGCAGTATTTT.

The chain links TRBV5-6 to TRBJ1-5; no definite D call. From germline, CDR1 is SGHDT and CDR2 YYEEEE. V was trimmed by 1 base and J by 2 bases, leaving 10 bases between them. The CDR3 is 15 amino acids. CDR3 DNA: TGTGCCAGCAGCTTGTATCAGGTTGGCAATCAGCCCCAGCATTTT. Its translation: CASSLYQVGNQPQHF.

This chain joins TRBV6-2 or TRBV6-3 and TRBJ2-1; 10 bases agree with TRBD1. Per germline, CDR1 MNHEY and CDR2 SVGEGT. This CDR3 region has 15 residues. J gave up 8 bases and V 5 bases, and 9 bases lay outside the gene matches. The CDR3 nucleotides are TGTGCCAGCAGTGATCCGGGACAGGGGTTCCATGAGCAGTTCTTC. As protein: CASSDPGQGFHEQFF.

This chain joins TRBV2 and TRBJ2-4; tentatively, D is TRBD2 (6 bases). The CDR3 contains 15 residues. V shed 4 bases and J shed 0 bases, with 10 bases lying between them. The V gene's germline CDR1 is SNHLY and CDR2 FYNNEI. This chain's CDR3 is CASSVEGLAKNIQYF. The CDR3 nucleotides are TGTGCCAGCAGTGTGGAGGGGCTAGCCAAAAACATTCAGTACTTC.

This clone was observed a handful of times. The gene calls are TRBV5-4 and TRBJ2-3, with 11 nucleotides matching TRBD2. Germline V gene lookup returns CDR1 SGHNT and CDR2 YYREEE (reference sequence). V lost 5 bases and J lost 5; bases outside the gene matches: 7. The CDR3 extends over 15 amino acids. CDR3 in amino acids: CASRSGTSGRDTQYF. The DNA of the CDR3 is TGTGCCAGCAGGTCCGGGACTAGCGGTAGAGATACGCAGTATTTT.

The genes are TRBV6-5 and TRBJ2-7; 7 bases map to TRBD2. V shed 4 bases, J shed 7 bases, and the junction held 7 bases outside the gene matches. This CDR3 has 13 amino acids. Per germline, CDR1 MNHEY and CDR2 SVGAGI. Written as DNA, the CDR3 is TGTGCCAGCAGTTGGAGGGAGGGAGGGGAGCAGTACTTC. As protein: CASSWREGGEQYF.

CDR3 nucleotide sequence: TGTGCCAGCAGTCTGGGACAGGAGTACTACGAGCAGTACTTC. It yields the protein CASSLGQEYYEQYF. The genes are TRBV28 and TRBJ2-7, with 8 bases aligning to TRBD1. CDR1 is MDHEN and CDR2 is SYDVKM in the germline V gene. Unmatched junction bases numbered 6, after V lost 5 bases and J lost 3 bases. CDR3 length: 14 amino acids.

The chain's CDR3 is CASSQGGRGDPNYGYTF. The CDR3 DNA reads as TGTGCCAGCAGCCAGGGGGGCAGGGGCGACCCGAACTATGGCTACACCTTC. This chain links TRBV28 with TRBJ1-2, with TRBD1 matching 7 bases. CDR3 length: 17 residues. Germline CDR1 MDHEN, CDR2 SYDVKM. Trimming at V came to 6 bases and at J to 2 bases, leaving 15 bases not matched to a gene.

The chain carries TRBV2 and TRBJ2-7, with 12 bases matching TRBD1. The CDR3 runs 14 residues. Germline values: CDR1 SNHLY, CDR2 FYNNEI. With V trimmed by 6 bases and J by 7 bases, 7 bases remained unmatched. CDR3: CASRPGQGALEQYF. CDR3 bases: TGTGCCAGCAGGCCGGGACAGGGGGCTCTAGAGCAGTACTTC.

This clone was recorded a few times. The CDR3 nucleotides are TGTGCCAGCAGCCCCTTAGTGGGACAGGGGATTCACAATGAGCAGTTCTTC. It codes for CASSPLVGQGIHNEQFF. V gene TRBV25-1 combines with J gene TRBJ2-1; 10 bases fit TRBD1. Per the germline V gene, CDR1 is MGHDK and CDR2 is SYGVNS. Unmatched junction bases numbered 13, after V lost 6 bases and J lost 5 bases. The CDR3 runs 17 residues. The full variable domain, its missing parts supplied by reference TRBV25-1 and TRBJ2-1, is EADIYQTPRYLVIGTGKKITLECSQTMGHDKMYWYQQDPGMELHLIHYSYGVNSTEKGDLSSESTVSRIRTEHFPLTLESARPSHTSQYLCASSPLVGQGIHNEQFFGPGTRLTVL.

The chain carries TRBV9 and TRBJ2-3; 10 nucleotides align to TRBD2. Germline trimming cut 0 bases from V and 4 bases from J; bases unmatched to any gene: 5. The CDR3 is 16 residues long. Per germline, CDR1 SGDLS and CDR2 YYNGEE. This CDR3 reads CASSVGAGGLSDTQYF. Written as DNA, the CDR3 is TGTGCCAGCAGCGTAGGAGCGGGGGGGCTGTCAGATACGCAGTATTTT.

The table lists this clone with a few counts. This sequence joins TRBV5-1 and TRBJ2-7; 9 bases agree with TRBD1. The CDR3 sequence is 15 residues long. Losses at the gene ends were 4 bases for V and 2 bases for J; bases not matched to a gene: 7. Germline CDR1 reads SGHRS; CDR2 reads YFSETQ. As DNA, the CDR3 is TGCGCCAGCAGCACACAGGGGGCGCGACCCTACGAGCAGTACTTC. This gives the protein CASSTQGARPYEQYF.

In this sample, this clone turned up once. The chain couples TRBV2 to TRBJ2-3, with 9 bases aligning to TRBD2. This CDR3 comprises 14 residues. Germline V CDR1 and CDR2: SNHLY, FYNNEI. The V segment lost 7 bases and the J segment 1 base; nucleotides outside the gene matches: 3. In DNA form, the CDR3 reads TGTGCCAGCACAAGGACTAGCGGCACAGATACGCAGTATTTT. The encoded protein is CASTRTSGTDTQYF.

Only a few counts were recorded for this clone. V usage is TRBV5-1 and J usage is TRBJ2-7, with TRBD2 matching over 8 bases. Germline CDR1 is SGHRS and CDR2 is YFSETQ. The trim removed 4 bases at V and 7 bases at J, leaving 16 bases unmatched. This CDR3 is 16 amino acids long. The CDR3 region is CASSPGVASGPTEQYF. The CDR3 DNA reads TGCGCCAGCAGCCCGGGGGTGGCTAGCGGGCCTACGGAGCAGTACTTC.

This chain joins TRBV10-2 and TRBJ2-7, with 7 bases aligning to TRBD1. The CDR3 loop spans 15 amino acids. Germline CDR1 WSHSY, CDR2 SAAADI. Trimming took 5 bases from V and 6 from J; bases not matched to a gene: 13. CDR3 sequence: CASSSVSEDRFEQYF. CDR3 in DNA: TGCGCCAGCAGTTCGGTTAGCGAGGACAGGTTCGAGCAGTACTTC.

This chain links TRBV14 with TRBJ2-3; 10 bases are a match to TRBD2. Germline V gene lookup returns CDR1 SGHDN and CDR2 FVKESK. The CDR3 is made up of 17 amino acids. Germline trimming cut 2 bases from V and 6 bases from J; bases unmatched to any gene: 11. The CDR3 sequence is CASSQQGTLAGADTQYF. DNA of the CDR3: TGTGCCAGCAGCCAACAAGGGACTCTAGCGGGGGCCGATACGCAGTATTTT.

The V and J genes are TRBV24-1 and TRBJ1-4, with a tentative D call TRBD1 (6 bases). Germline CDR1 KGHDR, CDR2 SFDVKD. V was shortened by 7 bases and J by 0 bases, with 11 bases between the two germline ends. The CDR3 contains 15 residues. CDR3 nucleotides: TGTGCCACCAGCGTAGGACAGACAACTAATGAAAAACTGTTTTTT. Translated: CATSVGQTTNEKLFF.

The gene calls are TRBV4-1 and TRBJ1-1; D is unresolved. Germline V lookup: CDR1 MGHRA, CDR2 YSYEKL. V shed 1 base and J shed 1 base, with 10 bases lying between them. This CDR3 has 15 residues. The CDR3 region has the DNA TGCGCCAGCAGCCAAGCGGGAGGAGGGAACACTGAAGCTTTCTTT. It specifies CASSQAGGGNTEAFF.

The chain couples TRBV6-5 to TRBJ2-7, with a weak D call TRBD2 (6 bases). CDR1 is MNHEY, CDR2 SVGAGI, per germline. The CDR3 is 12 amino acids. The V gene lost 8 bases and the J gene lost 7 bases, with 15 bases spanning the gap. CDR3 in DNA: TGTGCCAGCGGTAGGCCGGGGGTAGAGCAGTACTTC. Amino acid sequence: CASGRPGVEQYF.

A few counts support this clone. V is TRBV2 and J is TRBJ1-1; D perhaps matches TRBD1 (5 bases). Between the trimmed V and J ends, which lost 7 bases and 2 bases, there was a span of 11 bases. Germline loops: CDR1 SNHLY, CDR2 FYNNEI. The CDR3 has 13 residues. CDR3 DNA: TGTGCCAGCATATTACAGGTAAACACTGAAGCTTTCTTT. Its protein product is CASILQVNTEAFF. The whole variable domain, remainder taken from reference TRBV2 and TRBJ1-1, is EPEVTQTPSHQVTQMGQEVILRCVPISNHLYFYWYRQILGQKVEFLVSFYNNEISEKSEIFDDQFSVERPDGSNFTLKIRSTKLEDSAMYFCASILQVNTEAFFGQGTRLTVV.